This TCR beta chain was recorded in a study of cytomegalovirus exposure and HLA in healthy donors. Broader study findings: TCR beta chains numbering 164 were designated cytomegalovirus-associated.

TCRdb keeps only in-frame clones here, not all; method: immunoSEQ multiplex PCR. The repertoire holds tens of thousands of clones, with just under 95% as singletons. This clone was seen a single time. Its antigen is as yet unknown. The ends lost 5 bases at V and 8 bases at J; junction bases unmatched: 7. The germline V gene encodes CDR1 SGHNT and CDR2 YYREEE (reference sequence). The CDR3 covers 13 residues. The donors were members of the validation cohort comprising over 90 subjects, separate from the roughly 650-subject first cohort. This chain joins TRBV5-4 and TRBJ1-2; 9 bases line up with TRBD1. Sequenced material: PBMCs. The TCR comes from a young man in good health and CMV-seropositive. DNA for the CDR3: TGTGCCAGCAGGACACAGGGGGCGCCCGGCTACACCTTC. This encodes CASRTQGAPGYTF.